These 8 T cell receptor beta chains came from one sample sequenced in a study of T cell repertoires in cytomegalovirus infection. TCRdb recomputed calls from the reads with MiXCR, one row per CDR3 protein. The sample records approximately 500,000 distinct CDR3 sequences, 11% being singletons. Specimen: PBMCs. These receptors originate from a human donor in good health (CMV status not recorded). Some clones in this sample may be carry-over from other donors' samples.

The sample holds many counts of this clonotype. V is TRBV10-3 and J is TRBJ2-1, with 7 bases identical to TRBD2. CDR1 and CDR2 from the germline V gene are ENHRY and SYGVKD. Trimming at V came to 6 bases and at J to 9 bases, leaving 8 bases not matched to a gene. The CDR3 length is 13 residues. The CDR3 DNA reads TGTGCCATCAGCCAGTCTAGCGGTACTGAGCAGTTCTTC. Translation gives CAISQSSGTEQFF.

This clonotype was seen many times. The CDR3 nucleotides read TGCAGTGCTAGAGAGGGTTATCAGCCCCAGCATTTT. It encodes CSAREGYQPQHF. The V call is TRBV20-1, the J call TRBJ1-5, with no clear D. The CDR3 is made up of 12 amino acids. Germline V gives CDR1 DFQATT, CDR2 SNEGSKA (reference sequence). Trimming took off 0 bases at V and 5 bases at J, with 5 bases between the two ends.

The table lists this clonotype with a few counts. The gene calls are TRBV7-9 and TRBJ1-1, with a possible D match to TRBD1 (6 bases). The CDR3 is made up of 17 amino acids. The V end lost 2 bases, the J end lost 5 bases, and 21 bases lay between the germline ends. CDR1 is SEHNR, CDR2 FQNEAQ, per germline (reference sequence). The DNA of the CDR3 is TGTGCCAGCAGCTTACCTCCGGGACACAGAGAAAGGACTGAAGCTTTCTTT. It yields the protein CASSLPPGHRERTEAFF.

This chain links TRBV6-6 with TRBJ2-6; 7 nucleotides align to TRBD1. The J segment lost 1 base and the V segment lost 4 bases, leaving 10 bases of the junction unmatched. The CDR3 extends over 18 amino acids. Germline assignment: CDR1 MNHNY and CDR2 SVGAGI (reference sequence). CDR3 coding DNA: TGTGCCAGCAGTTCGACAGGGAACCCCCTATCTGGGGCCAACGTCCTGACTTTC. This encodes CASSSTGNPLSGANVLTF.

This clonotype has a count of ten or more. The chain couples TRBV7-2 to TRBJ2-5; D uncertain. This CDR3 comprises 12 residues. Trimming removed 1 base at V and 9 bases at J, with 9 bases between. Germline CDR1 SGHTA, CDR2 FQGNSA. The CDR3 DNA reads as TGTGCCAGCAGCTTAGAAAAAGGGCCCCAGTACTTC. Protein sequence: CASSLEKGPQYF.

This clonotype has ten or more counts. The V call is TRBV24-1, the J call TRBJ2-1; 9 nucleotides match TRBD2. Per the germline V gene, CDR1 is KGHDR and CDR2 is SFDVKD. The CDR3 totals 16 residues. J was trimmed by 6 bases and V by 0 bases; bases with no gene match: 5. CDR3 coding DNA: TGTGCCACCAGTGATTTGTTGCGGGAGGGCCGCAATGAGCAGTTCTTC. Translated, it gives CATSDLLREGRNEQFF.

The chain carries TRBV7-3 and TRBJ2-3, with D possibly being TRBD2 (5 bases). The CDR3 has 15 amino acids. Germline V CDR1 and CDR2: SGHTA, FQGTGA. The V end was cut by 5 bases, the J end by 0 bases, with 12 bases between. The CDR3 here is CASSPDFPSTDTQYF. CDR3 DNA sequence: TGTGCCAGCAGCCCGGACTTTCCTAGCACAGATACGCAGTATTTT.

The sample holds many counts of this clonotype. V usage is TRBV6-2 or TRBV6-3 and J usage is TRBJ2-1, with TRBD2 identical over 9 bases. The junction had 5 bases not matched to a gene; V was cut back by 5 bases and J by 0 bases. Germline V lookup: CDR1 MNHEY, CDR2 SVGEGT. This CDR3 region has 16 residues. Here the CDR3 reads CASSPHSGSSYNEQFF. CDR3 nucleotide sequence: TGTGCCAGCAGTCCACATAGCGGGAGCTCCTACAATGAGCAGTTCTTC.